These 5 T cell receptor beta chains were all obtained from the same sample, sequenced in a study of T-cell reconstitution after alpha-beta-depleted transplantation in children. The library targeted TCRbeta and was prepared with unique molecular identifiers. In TCRdb, the PCR reads were re-called with MiXCR into one record per CDR3 protein. The sample holds some 250,000 distinct CDR3 sequences, about 12% seen once. This specimen was PBMCs from the stem cell graft donor, taken from the stem cell graft. These receptors were obtained from a human donor who donated a stem cell graft to a child with acute lymphoblastic leukemia.

This clonotype was seen only a few times. CDR3 sequence: CASSYSIVQGSTEAFF. CDR3 coding DNA: TGTGCCAGCAGTTACTCGATCGTACAGGGGTCAACTGAAGCTTTCTTT. The chain links TRBV6-5 to TRBJ1-1; 7 positions agree with TRBD1. CDR3 length equals 16 residues. The trim removed 0 bases at V and 5 bases at J, leaving 9 bases unmatched. Germline CDR1 is MNHEY and CDR2 is SVGAGI.

This clonotype was detected ten times or more. This chain joins TRBV20-1 and TRBJ2-3; 8 bases align to TRBD2. There are 14 residues in the CDR3. J was trimmed by 3 bases and V by 5 bases; bases with no gene match: 7. CDR1 and CDR2 (germline): DFQATT, SNEGSKA (reference sequence). DNA for the CDR3: TGCAGTGCTTATTTGGCGGGGGGAACAGATACGCAGTATTTT. Translating it yields CSAYLAGGTDTQYF.

The sample holds many counts of this clonotype. The gene calls are TRBV3-1 and TRBJ2-1; TRBD2 agrees at 8 bases. Unmatched junction bases numbered 11, after V lost 0 bases and J lost 10 bases. The CDR3 runs to 16 residues. The germline V gene has CDR1 LGHDT and CDR2 YNNKEL (reference sequence). CDR3 nucleotide sequence: TGTGCCAGCAGCCAAGAAACTGGCGGGGGGTTATTCGAGCAGTTCTTC. Its translation: CASSQETGGGLFEQFF.

The V call is TRBV12-3 or TRBV12-4, the J call TRBJ1-6, with 10 bases aligning to TRBD1. V shed 1 base and J 10 bases; nucleotides not matched to a gene: 1. The CDR3 length is 14 residues. The CDR3 DNA reads TGTGCCAGCAGTTTAGGGGGACAGGGGTCACCCCTCCACTTT. This translates into CASSLGGQGSPLHF.

V gene TRBV13 combines with J gene TRBJ2-5, with D possibly TRBD1 on 6 matching bases. The germline V gene encodes CDR1 PRHDT and CDR2 FYEKMQ (reference sequence). Between the trimmed V and J ends, which lost 5 bases and 5 bases, there was a span of 15 bases. The CDR3 length is 14 residues. The CDR3 DNA reads TGTGCCAGCAGCCCCCCCGACAGGAAGGAGACCCAGTACTTC. As protein: CASSPPDRKETQYF.